This T cell receptor (beta chain) was profiled in a study of somatic mutations in cytotoxic T cells in rheumatoid arthritis. Libraries were prepared by immunoSEQ multiplex PCR; TCRdb keeps only in-frame clonotypes and omits some of them. The sample records tens of thousands of clones, around 87% being singletons. The CDR3 is 14 residues long. Germline V gene lookup returns CDR1 MDHEN and CDR2 SYDVKM. The V and J ends lost 3 bases and 2 bases respectively, with 9 bases between them. The sequence was obtained from an adult with rheumatoid arthritis. The chain uses TRBV28 and TRBJ2-3; no definite D call. Sequenced input: CD8+ T cells sorted from blood. The CDR3 DNA reads as TGTGCCAGCAGTTTGCCAAGGGCCACAGATACGCAGTATTTT. This sequence encodes CASSLPRATDTQYF.